The T cell receptor beta chain described here comes from a study of T cell clonality in common variable immunodeficiency. Study outcomes and limitations: Common variable immunodeficiency TCR beta sequences reportedly had fewer deletions and N-nucleotide insertions. Compared with healthy controls, CVID subjects showed increased TCRbeta clonality, mostly in about a third. CVID subjects shared fewer TCRbeta clones than healthy controls did.

This clone was observed at least ten times. Its antigen is not known. TCRdb keeps only in-frame clones here, not all; method: immunoSEQ multiplex PCR. The sample contains under 40,000 clones, none occurring once; around 3.2% lies in the top ten. Sequenced input: peripheral blood mononuclear cells. The TCR originated in a person aged 18 to 75 in good health.

The CDR3 DNA, read in part, is TGTGCCAGCAGCCCGTACTTTGGAGCGGCATCCTACAATGAG. Amino acids: CASSPYFGAASYNE. The CDR3 in full is CASSPYFGAASYNEQFF. V usage is TRBV4-2 and J usage is TRBJ2-1; possibly TRBD2 for D (5 bases). Read coverage stops 3 residues before the CDR3 terminus; the germline J gene supplies the remainder. V was pared by 4 bases and J by 1 base, with 17 bases between. This CDR3 has 17 amino acids. Germline-derived CDR1 and CDR2 are LGHNA and YNFKEQ.